Included here is one T cell receptor (beta chain) sequence, with context. This clonotype was counted ten times or more. Its antigen specificity is not known. Base-call qualities are not available, and no considerably larger clone is one nucleotide away. The data were taken from a study of T cell repertoires in cytomegalovirus infection (dated by TCRdb to 2018 to 2020). Background for the entire study: Because public TCR beta signatures pointed to carriage of CMV infection together with the matching HLA type, the HLA type of each donor mattered for the analysis. Paper-wide results and their limitations: The ex vivo response was dominated by HLA-C-restricted CMV-specific TCR beta clonotypes, which also provided the single most frequent clonotype in two of eight donors. In both this cohort and an independent approximately 350-donor cohort, the cumulative frequency of public TCR beta family members distinguished carriers of CMV infection plus the relevant HLA type.

This sample was sequenced with an Illumina HiSeq 1500. TCRdb reprocessed the public reads (quality trimming at Q25 with fastp, clone calling with MiXCR) and kept in-frame beta chains. CDR3 protein sequences are deduplicated, and each keeps its most common genes and DNA. The sample table contains about 360,000 distinct CDR3 sequences; only one count was recorded for roughly 20% of them. Around 8.6% of the sample rests with the top ten. The sequencing sample was made of PBMCs. The receptor was isolated from a human donor in good health (CMV status not recorded). Some clones in this sample may be carry-over from other donors' samples.

The bases read TGTGCCAGCAGCCTGGGACAGGGAGGGGGCAATGAGCAGTTCTTC. The resulting protein is CASSLGQGGGNEQFF. The rearranged segments are TRBV7-7 and TRBJ2-1; TRBD1 fits 9 bases in the junction. V trim: 5 bases; J trim: 6 bases; unmatched bases: 8. CDR1 and CDR2 are read off the germline V gene (reference sequence) as SSHAT and FNYEAQ. The CDR3 goes from the cysteine to the phenylalanine over 15 residues. Only the CDR3 DNA is retained, 45 bases long and in frame from the first base. When the CDR3 is completed using the reference TRBV7-7 and TRBJ2-1 genes on either side, the full variable domain is GAGVSQSPRYKVTKRGQDVTLRCDPISSHATLYWYQQALGQGPEFLTYFNYEAQPDKSGLPSDRFSAERPEGSISTLTIQRTEQRDSAMYRCASSLGQGGGNEQFFGPGTRLTVL.